The 18 T cell receptor beta chains below all came from one sample that was sequenced in a study of regulatory T cells in long-lasting Graves disease. Time point here: persistent/refractory GD, antithyroid drugs over 5 years with positive TRAb. PBMC RNA served as the TCR library source. Combining iRepertoire HTBI primers with Arm-PCR of CDR3 regions, the authors built TCR beta libraries. TCRdb redid the calling of the multiplex PCR reads with MiXCR, one entry per CDR3 protein. The data show about 660,000 distinct CDR3 sequences, about 32% seen once. The sequences come from peripheral blood mononuclear cells (PBMCs), collected when the disease was refractory, from a patient treated with antithyroid drugs. Receptor source: a female donor with Graves disease.

This clonotype turned up a few times. J is TRBJ2-2 and V is TRBV6-5, with 10 bases identical to TRBD1. The V and J ends lost 4 bases and 4 bases, in that order; junction bases with no gene match: 3. Looked up from germline, CDR1 is MNHEY and CDR2 is SVGAGI. CDR3 length: 15 amino acids. The CDR3 loop is CASSLGQGVTGELFF. The CDR3 nucleotides are TGTGCCAGCAGTTTAGGACAGGGGGTCACCGGGGAGCTGTTTTTT.

The chain joins TRBV20-1 to TRBJ1-2, with D possibly TRBD1 on 6 matching bases. The V and J ends lost 7 bases and 9 bases respectively, with 18 bases between them. CDR1 and CDR2 from the germline V gene are DFQATT and SNEGSKA (reference sequence). The CDR3 length is 12 residues. Here the CDR3 DNA reads TGCAGTGTCCCTAGGGGGGCCGGGAGCTACACCTTC. Its protein is CSVPRGAGSYTF.

This clonotype was recorded at least ten times. The V gene is TRBV2, the J gene TRBJ1-1, with D possibly matching TRBD1 (6 bases). Germline-derived CDR1 and CDR2 are SNHLY and FYNNEI. V was pared by 6 bases and J by 8 bases, with 16 bases between. CDR3 length: 13 residues. CDR3 sequence (DNA): TGTGCCAGCAGGATAGGGGGGAAGGACGAAGCTTTCTTT. Translated: CASRIGGKDEAFF.

J is TRBJ2-1 and V is TRBV28; 11 nucleotides align to TRBD2. CDR3 length: 18 residues. Trimming removed 5 bases from V and 5 bases from J; junction bases left unmatched: 14. Germline-derived CDR1 and CDR2 are MDHEN and SYDVKM. The CDR3 here is CASSPSYPGLADHNEQFF. The CDR3 region has the DNA TGTGCCAGCAGTCCCTCTTACCCGGGACTAGCGGATCACAATGAGCAGTTCTTC.

V gene TRBV12-3 or TRBV12-4 combines with J gene TRBJ1-1; unclear D gene. The CDR3 is made up of 20 amino acids. The V and J ends lost 5 bases and 0 bases respectively, with 28 bases between them. CDR3 DNA: TGTGCCAGCAGTCCTCTTAAACTCGGGGAAGACGGAACGGTGAACACTGAAGCTTTCTTT. Its translation: CASSPLKLGEDGTVNTEAFF.

V is TRBV6-1 and J is TRBJ1-5; the D is unclear. The germline V gene encodes CDR1 MNHNS and CDR2 SASEGT. Between the trimmed V and J ends, which lost 5 bases and 4 bases, there was a span of 12 bases. The CDR3 is made up of 14 amino acids. This chain's CDR3 is CASSTRTVNQPQHF. In DNA form, the CDR3 reads TGTGCCAGCAGTACGCGGACGGTGAATCAGCCCCAGCATTTT.

CDR3 sequence reads: CATGDRAGYTF. CDR3 bases: TGTGCCACAGGGGACAGGGCTGGCTACACCTTC. V and J are TRBV28 and TRBJ1-2; 9 bases are a match to TRBD1. The germline gives CDR1 MDHEN, CDR2 SYDVKM. V lost 10 bases and J lost 7; bases outside the gene matches: 4. This CDR3 is 11 amino acids long.

This clonotype was recorded at least ten times. The rearrangement links TRBV3-1 to TRBJ1-5; TRBD1 is a possible D gene (6 bases). V lost 0 bases and J 5 bases, leaving 11 bases between the germline ends. Germline V lookup: CDR1 LGHDT, CDR2 YNNKEL (reference sequence). CDR3 size: 15 residues. The CDR3 is CASSQDGDTYQPQHF. The CDR3 DNA follows: TGTGCCAGCAGCCAAGATGGGGACACCTATCAGCCCCAGCATTTT.

The gene calls are TRBV19 and TRBJ1-1; D gene uncertain. This CDR3 region has 14 residues. Between the trimmed V and J ends, which lost 3 bases and 3 bases, there was a span of 11 bases. CDR1 is LNHDA and CDR2 is SQIVND in the germline V gene (reference sequence). CDR3 region: CASSIFGRDTEAFF. The CDR3 DNA reads TGTGCCAGTAGTATTTTCGGGAGGGACACTGAAGCTTTCTTT.

This chain joins TRBV3-1 and TRBJ2-7, with D hard to call. The length of the CDR3 is 14 residues. Germline V gene lookup returns CDR1 LGHDT and CDR2 YNNKEL (reference sequence). Trimming cost V 4 bases and J 3 bases, with 13 bases left between them. Written as DNA, the CDR3 is TGTGCCAGCAGCCCGACGGTCCCGGGCTACGAGCAGTACTTC. As protein: CASSPTVPGYEQYF.

This chain connects TRBV19 to TRBJ1-1, with 9 bases fitting TRBD1. The CDR3 runs 14 residues. Per germline, CDR1 LNHDA and CDR2 SQIVND (reference sequence). V shed 1 base, J shed 6 bases, and the junction held 3 bases outside the gene matches. The CDR3 here is CASSIVGQGPEAFF. The CDR3 nucleotides are TGTGCCAGTAGTATAGTGGGACAGGGACCTGAAGCTTTCTTT. Complete variable domain (other parts from reference TRBV19 and TRBJ1-1): DGGITQSPKYLFRKEGQNVTLSCEQNLNHDAMYWYRQDPGQGLRLIYYSQIVNDFQKGDIAEGYSVSREKKESFPLTVTSAQKNPTAFYLCASSIVGQGPEAFFGQGTRLTVV.

Note on this clonotype: A much larger clone sits a single nucleotide away, making a read error possible. The chain uses TRBV11-2 and TRBJ2-5, with D possibly matching TRBD2 (6 bases). Germline V gives CDR1 SGHAT, CDR2 FQNNGV. This CDR3 comprises 13 residues. Here the CDR3 reads CVSSERDQETQYF. The CDR3, as DNA: TGTGTCAGCAGCGAGCGGGACCAAGAGACCCAGTACTTC.

This clonotype has a count of ten or more. CDR3 DNA: TGTGCCAGCAGTCCGAAGCGGGATTTGAGTTCACCCCTCCACTTT. It specifies CASSPKRDLSSPLHF. The chain carries TRBV28 and TRBJ1-6; D remains ambiguous. The V end was cut by 5 bases, the J end by 9 bases, with 17 bases between. The length of the CDR3 is 15 residues. CDR1 is MDHEN, CDR2 SYDVKM, per germline.

This rearrangement joins TRBV19 to TRBJ2-2; D remains ambiguous. Germline V CDR1 and CDR2: LNHDA, SQIVND (reference sequence). V lost 3 bases, J lost 8 bases, and 7 bases lay in between. The CDR3 extends over 12 amino acids. Here the CDR3 reads CASSMAGGELFF. In DNA form, the CDR3 reads TGTGCCAGTAGTATGGCCGGTGGGGAGCTGTTTTTT.

Of note for this clonotype: A much larger clone differs from this one at a single base, so this may be a read error. The chain combines TRBV28 with TRBJ2-7; TRBD2 matches 8 bases. CDR1 MDHEN and CDR2 SYDVKM come from the germline V gene. CDR3 length equals 14 residues. V was pared by 6 bases and J by 9 bases, with 13 bases of the junction left unmatched. The CDR3 protein is CASSPLAEGSRQYF. In DNA, the CDR3 is TGTGCCAGCAGCCCACTAGCGGAAGGCTCAAGGCAGTACTTC.

The chain uses TRBV10-3 and TRBJ1-4; D is possibly TRBD1 (6 bases). V was clipped by 5 bases and J by 2 bases, with 9 bases between them. CDR1 and CDR2 (germline): ENHRY, SYGVKD. CDR3 length: 14 residues. The CDR3 is CAISPGVTNEKLFF. The CDR3 DNA reads TGTGCCATCAGTCCAGGGGTGACTAATGAAAAACTGTTTTTT.

The V call is TRBV7-9, the J call TRBJ2-3, with 11 bases that match TRBD2. Trimming cost V 2 bases and J 6 bases; bases outside gene matches: 7. The CDR3 runs to 16 residues. Germline-derived CDR1 and CDR2 are SEHNR and FQNEAQ (reference sequence). CDR3 residues: CASSLSRASGGDTQYF. The CDR3 nucleotides are TGTGCCAGCAGCTTATCGAGGGCTAGCGGGGGGGATACGCAGTATTTT.

The chain employs TRBV6-1 and TRBJ1-5; D is possibly TRBD1 (6 bases). V was cut by 3 bases and J by 0 bases, with 18 bases left in between. The CDR3 consists of 18 residues. The germline CDR1 and CDR2 sequences are MNHNS and SASEGT. CDR3 DNA: TGTGCCAGCAGTGACCAGACGGGACACTATTATAGCAATCAGCCCCAGCATTTT. Translation gives CASSDQTGHYYSNQPQHF.